A selection of T cell receptor beta chains follows, all from one sample in a study of T-cell reconstitution after alpha-beta-depleted transplantation in children. Via MiXCR, TCRdb re-called the PCR reads, giving one row per CDR3 protein. The top ten hold around 2.4% of the sample, which has approximately 520,000 distinct CDR3 sequences, approximately 30% seen once. The sample in question was PBMCs from the stem cell graft donor, obtained from the stem cell graft. The receptors were sampled from a human donor who donated a stem cell graft to a child with aplastic anemia. Each CDR3 is given with its conserved first and last residue. D genes are given only for firm matches. Only some rows state a clone size, as once, few, many or a class for expanded clones.

>TRBD2|TRBV7-9|TRBJ2-7|-
CASSFGTSSYEQYF
TGTGCCAGCAGCTTCGGGACTAGCTCCTACGAGCAGTACTTC
>TRBD2|TRBV14|TRBJ2-5|-
CASSQVLGAGDGRRETQYF
TGTGCCAGCAGCCAAGTTCTAGGAGCTGGGGACGGGAGGAGGGAGACCCAGTACTTC
>-|TRBV5-4|TRBJ2-3|few
CASRLQRAPPNTQYF
TGTGCCAGCAGGCTTCAGCGCGCACCCCCAAATACGCAGTATTTT
>-|TRBV7-9|TRBJ1-1|-
CASSGHGTEAFF
TGTGCCAGCAGTGGGCACGGTACTGAAGCTTTCTTT
>TRBD1|TRBV7-9|TRBJ1-2|-
CASSSLRGQEGSDGYTF
TGTGCCAGCAGCTCCTTAAGGGGACAGGAGGGGAGCGATGGCTACACCTTC
>-|TRBV11-1|TRBJ1-1|-
CASSRNSVWTPMNTEAFF
TGTGCCAGCAGCCGAAATTCAGTTTGGACACCAATGAACACTGAAGCTTTCTTT
>TRBD1|TRBV27|TRBJ2-4|-
CASSQTTGRNIQYF
TGTGCCAGCAGTCAAACGACAGGGCGGAACATTCAGTACTTC
>TRBD1|TRBV30|TRBJ2-1|-
CAWHLQGAWWNEQFF
TGTGCCTGGCACCTACAGGGGGCCTGGTGGAATGAGCAGTTCTTC
>TRBD1|TRBV7-2|TRBJ2-1|few
CASSLGGGRSYNEQFF
TGTGCCAGCAGCTTAGGAGGGGGCCGTTCCTACAATGAGCAGTTCTTC
>-|TRBV7-2|TRBJ1-2|-
CASSLTSFRGYTF
TGTGCCAGCAGCTTAACGAGCTTCCGAGGCTACACCTTC
>TRBD1|TRBV7-7|TRBJ2-1|-
CASSPDRGGEQFF
TGTGCCAGCAGTCCCGACAGGGGTGGTGAGCAGTTCTTC
>-|TRBV20-1|TRBJ2-2|-
CSATRGGNTGELFF
TGCAGTGCTACCAGGGGCGGAAACACCGGGGAGCTGTTTTTT
>-|TRBV5-5|TRBJ1-1|once
CASSFSTNLSLNTEAFF
TGTGCCAGCAGCTTTTCTACCAACCTTTCCTTGAACACTGAAGCTTTCTTT
>-|TRBV27|TRBJ1-2|-
CASSAQGGGNGYTF
TGTGCCAGCAGCGCTCAGGGTGGGGGAAATGGCTACACCTTC
>TRBD2|TRBV20-1|TRBJ2-1|-
CSARKLAGQSSYNEQFF
TGCAGTGCTAGAAAACTAGCGGGGCAGAGCTCCTACAATGAGCAGTTCTTC
>TRBD2|TRBV7-6|TRBJ2-1|-
CASSLSERGSSYNEQFF
TGTGCCAGCAGCTTATCGGAGCGGGGCAGCTCCTACAATGAGCAGTTCTTC
>-|TRBV12-3/TRBV12-4|TRBJ2-4|-
CASSLDRREVDF
TGTGCCAGCAGTTTAGATCGACGAGAGGTCGACTTC
>-|TRBV29-1|TRBJ1-1|-
CSVGGIEAFF
TGCAGCGTTGGGGGAATTGAAGCTTTCTTT
>TRBD2|TRBV6-5|TRBJ2-1|few
CASSYSLAGIYNEQFF
TGTGCCAGCAGTTACTCGCTAGCGGGAATCTACAATGAGCAGTTCTTC
>-|TRBV5-6|TRBJ1-2|-
CASSLGTVATPYGYTF
TGTGCCAGCAGCTTGGGAACAGTAGCTACCCCCTATGGCTACACCTTC
>-|TRBV5-1|TRBJ1-1|-
CASSPTDSLNTEAFF
TGCGCCAGCAGCCCTACAGACAGCTTGAACACTGAAGCTTTCTTT
>TRBD1|TRBV7-8|TRBJ2-7|-
CASSSTGTGFEQYF
TGTGCCAGCAGCTCTACCGGGACAGGGTTCGAGCAGTACTTC
>TRBD2|TRBV6-2/TRBV6-3|TRBJ2-1|-
CASSTGTTVVNEQFF
TGTGCCAGCAGCACCGGGACTACCGTCGTGAATGAGCAGTTCTTC
>-|TRBV25-1|TRBJ1-6|-
CASSPSPTHLHF
TGTGCCAGCAGTCCTAGTCCGACCCATCTCCACTTT
>-|TRBV12-3/TRBV12-4|TRBJ2-4|-
CASTPGGQRRNIQYF
TGTGCCAGCACTCCGGGGGGACAGCGCAGAAACATTCAGTACTTC
>-|TRBV6-1|TRBJ1-3|-
CASTRFRPEGGNTIYF
TGTGCCAGCACCCGGTTTCGACCGGAGGGCGGAAACACCATATATTTT
>-|TRBV6-5|TRBJ2-7|few
CASSYSEIATYEQYF
TGTGCCAGCAGTTACTCTGAAATTGCAACCTACGAGCAGTACTTC
>TRBD1|TRBV5-1|TRBJ1-2|-
CASSSGTEGGDYTF
TGCGCCAGCAGCTCCGGGACAGAAGGAGGGGACTACACCTTC
>TRBD2|TRBV12-3/TRBV12-4|TRBJ2-5|-
CASLVSGRETQYF
TGTGCCAGCCTCGTCAGCGGGAGAGAGACCCAGTACTTC
>-|TRBV3-1|TRBJ2-2|few
CASSQELRSNTGELFF
TGTGCCAGCAGCCAAGAGCTTCGGAGTAACACCGGGGAGCTGTTTTTT
>-|TRBV7-2|TRBJ2-7|few
CASSLGAASEQYF
TGTGCCAGCAGCTTGGGGGCTGCGAGCGAGCAGTACTTC
>TRBD1|TRBV20-1|TRBJ2-2|few
CSATADRGHTGELFF
TGCAGTGCTACCGCTGACAGGGGCCACACCGGGGAGCTGTTTTTT
>TRBD1|TRBV29-1|TRBJ1-1|-
CSVERQGGTEAFF
TGCAGCGTTGAAAGACAGGGGGGAACTGAAGCTTTCTTT
>-|TRBV12-3/TRBV12-4|TRBJ1-1|few
CASSLGQGRAFF
TGTGCCAGCAGTTTAGGGCAGGGACGCGCTTTCTTT
>-|TRBV28|TRBJ2-3|-
CASSGLDQEYLDTQYF
TGTGCCAGCAGCGGTCTGGACCAAGAATATTTGGATACGCAGTATTTT
>-|TRBV10-2|TRBJ1-3|-
CASSPGISGNTIYF
TGCGCCAGCAGTCCGGGAATCTCTGGAAACACCATATATTTT
>-|TRBV20-1|TRBJ1-3|few
CSARGLDTSGSDTIYF
TGCAGTGCTAGAGGCCTGGACACCTCGGGGTCGGACACCATATATTTT
>-|TRBV28|TRBJ1-2|-
CASSLRAYGYTF
TGTGCCAGCAGTTTAAGGGCTTATGGCTACACCTTC
>TRBD1|TRBV5-5|TRBJ2-1|-
CASSASQGPHVEQFF
TGTGCCAGCAGCGCCTCACAGGGGCCCCACGTAGAGCAGTTCTTC
>TRBD2|TRBV20-1|TRBJ2-1|few
CSATAESGTSGSNEQFF
TGCAGTGCTACTGCAGAATCCGGGACTAGCGGGAGTAATGAGCAGTTCTTC
>TRBD1|TRBV7-8|TRBJ1-3|-
CASSSGTGSGNTIYF
TGTGCCAGCAGCTCAGGGACAGGGTCTGGAAACACCATATATTTT
>-|TRBV14|TRBJ1-1|few
CASSPSGIGNTEAFF
TGTGCCAGCAGCCCATCAGGGATTGGAAACACTGAAGCTTTCTTT
>-|TRBV6-2/TRBV6-3|TRBJ1-2|-
CASTQDLEGYTF
TGTGCCAGCACCCAAGACCTCGAGGGCTACACCTTC
>TRBD1|TRBV29-1|TRBJ2-5|few
CSVDTGGTGAPETQYF
TGCAGCGTTGACACGGGGGGGACAGGGGCTCCGGAGACCCAGTACTTC
>TRBD2|TRBV6-2/TRBV6-3|TRBJ2-1|-
CASREIAGGPMNEQFF
TGTGCCAGCAGGGAGATAGCGGGAGGGCCAATGAATGAGCAGTTCTTC
>TRBD2|TRBV20-1|TRBJ2-7|-
CSARDLGTSAIYEQYF
TGCAGTGCTAGAGATCTCGGGACTAGCGCAATCTACGAGCAGTACTTC
>-|TRBV2|TRBJ1-1|-
CASSEQVLNTEAFF
TGTGCCAGCAGTGAGCAGGTACTGAACACTGAAGCTTTCTTT
>TRBD2|TRBV19|TRBJ2-4|few
CASSPSSGSGSDIQYF
TGTGCCAGTAGTCCCAGTAGCGGGAGCGGTAGTGACATTCAGTACTTC
>-|TRBV20-1|TRBJ1-1|-
CSAGKGGTSEAFF
TGCAGTGCTGGAAAGGGGGGGACATCCGAAGCTTTCTTT
>TRBD2|TRBV12-3/TRBV12-4|TRBJ2-5|-
CASSPRLAGDLPQYF
TGTGCCAGCAGCCCAAGACTAGCGGGAGACCTCCCCCAGTACTTC
>-|TRBV7-2|TRBJ2-1|few
CASSLDRGAGNEQFF
TGTGCCAGCAGCTTAGATCGCGGAGCGGGCAATGAGCAGTTCTTC
>-|TRBV6-2/TRBV6-3|TRBJ2-3|-
CASRASGGTDTQYF
TGTGCCAGCAGAGCGAGCGGCGGCACAGATACGCAGTATTTT
>-|TRBV20-1|TRBJ2-1|few
CSAAGPSYNEQFF
TGCAGTGCTGCAGGTCCCTCCTACAATGAGCAGTTCTTC
>TRBD2|TRBV24-1|TRBJ2-1|-
CATSDFKRGYNEQFF
TGTGCCACCAGTGATTTTAAGCGGGGATACAATGAGCAGTTCTTC
>-|TRBV30|TRBJ1-2|few
CAWSPTNYGYTF
TGTGCCTGGAGTCCTACTAACTATGGCTACACCTTC
>-|TRBV27|TRBJ2-3|few
CASSFAPGLASTDTQYF
TGTGCCAGCAGTTTCGCTCCGGGGCTAGCGAGCACAGATACGCAGTATTTT
>-|TRBV20-1|TRBJ1-5|-
CSAHRNYLDDQPQHF
TGCAGTGCCCACCGGAACTACCTCGACGATCAGCCCCAGCATTTT